This paragraph reports one T cell receptor beta chain. The antigen is undetermined. Prepared libraries of TCR beta cDNA carried unique molecular identifiers. Using its own MiXCR run on the PCR reads, TCRdb lists one record per CDR3 protein. The sample has about 540,000 distinct CDR3 sequences; 34% are singletons. With 5 bases clipped from V and 1 base from J, the junction kept 2 bases outside the gene matches. CDR1 and CDR2 (germline): DFQATT, SNEGSKA (reference sequence). The CDR3 consists of 13 residues. This entry belongs to a study of post-analysis software for immune sequencing data. Study-level points and caveats: Five TRBV segments, including TRBV5-6, TRBV5-1 and TRBV20-1, were more frequent in patients than controls. Relative to controls, patients with multiple sclerosis showed significantly lower normalized Chao1 diversity.

The sample comprised blood. The origin of this receptor is a girl aged 2 to 17 with multiple sclerosis. The chain employs TRBV20-1 and TRBJ2-5, with 9 positions matching TRBD2. The CDR3, as DNA: TGCAGTGCTGCACTAGCGGGCCAAGAGACCCAGTACTTC. The encoded protein is CSAALAGQETQYF.